Each of the 30 T cell receptor beta chains below was sequenced from the same sample in a study of tumor-infiltrating lymphocytes in oesophageal squamous cell carcinoma. TCRdb processed the PCR reads anew with MiXCR; each CDR3 protein has one entry. This sample yields just under 20,000 distinct CDR3 sequences, of which around two fifths are seen a single time; roughly 13% belongs to the top ten. Sequencing used normal esophageal tissue next to the tumor. These receptors were obtained from a male donor with esophageal squamous cell carcinoma.

This clonotype has ten or more counts. The gene calls are TRBV6-6 and TRBJ1-5; D is uncertain. The germline CDR1 and CDR2 sequences are MNHNY and SVGAGI (reference sequence). The CDR3 has 16 amino acids. Trimming removed 0 bases from V and 1 base from J, with 10 bases in between. The DNA for the CDR3 is TGTGCCAGCAGTTACTCGTATAGTATCAGCAATCAGCCCCAGCATTTT. This gives the protein CASSYSYSISNQPQHF.

This clonotype appeared a few times. The chain joins TRBV7-9 to TRBJ2-5; 9 bases fit TRBD2. Germline lookup yields CDR1 SEHNR and CDR2 FQNEAQ (reference sequence). The length of the CDR3 is 14 residues. The V segment lost 0 bases and the J segment 4 bases; nucleotides outside the gene matches: 0. CDR3 in DNA: TGTGCCAGCAGCTTAGCGCGGGGGGGAGAGACCCAGTACTTC. Its protein is CASSLARGGETQYF. Looking up the rest from reference TRBV7-9 and TRBJ2-5 gives the full variable domain: DTGVSQNPRHKITKRGQNVTFRCDPISEHNRLYWYRQTLGQGPEFLTYFQNEAQLEKSRLLSDRFSAERPKGSFSTLEIQRTEQGDSAMYLCASSLARGGETQYFGPGTRLLVL.

This clonotype has at least ten counts. The chain has TRBV10-3 and TRBJ2-5; 8 positions match TRBD2. From germline, CDR1 is ENHRY and CDR2 SYGVKD. The CDR3 extends over 15 amino acids. V lost 4 bases to trimming and J lost 2 bases; unmatched junction nucleotides: 6. DNA of the CDR3: TGTGCCATCAGTGGGCTAGCGGGTAATCAAGAGACCCAGTACTTC. Translating it yields CAISGLAGNQETQYF.

With respect to this clonotype: Here the CDR3 omits its conserved ending phenylalanine or tryptophan, so a read error is the likely source. The DNA is omitted, as the CDR3 cannot be located on it reliably, and the CDR3 follows TCRdb's listing. The gene calls are TRBV6-5 and TRBJ1-5. The germline gives CDR1 MNHEY, CDR2 SVGAGI. Counting both end residues, the CDR3 totals 9 amino acids. The CDR3 here is CASSWLAGG.

This clonotype was detected ten times or more. A much bigger clone sits one base away, suggesting this may be a read error. The chain links TRBV11-3 to TRBJ2-7; 7 positions agree with TRBD1. The CDR3 spans 15 residues. The J segment lost 7 bases and the V segment lost 5 bases, leaving 14 bases of the junction unmatched. CDR1 and CDR2 from the germline V gene are SGHNT and YENEEA. The chain's CDR3 is CASSLGQVKYNEQYF. Here the CDR3 DNA reads TGTGCCAGCAGCCTAGGACAGGTTAAGTACAATGAGCAGTACTTC.

This clonotype was seen at least ten times. This may be a read error, as it is one base from a much larger clone. V and J are TRBV7-9 and TRBJ2-5, with a weak D call TRBD1 (6 bases). With 1 base removed from V and 11 bases from J, the gap between germline ends came to 23 bases. The CDR3 has 16 residues. The germline gives CDR1 SEHNR, CDR2 FQNEAQ (reference sequence). CDR3 region: CASSLETGGPYNEQYF. The CDR3 nucleotides are TGTGCCAGCAGCTTAGAGACAGGAGGTCCCTACAATGAGCAGTACTTC.

Only a few counts were recorded for this clonotype. The gene calls are TRBV12-3 or TRBV12-4 and TRBJ2-1; 7 bases agree with TRBD2. Gene TRBJ2-7 matches the end of the DNA better, so the J call may be wrong. The CDR3 is made up of 14 amino acids. DNA for the CDR3: TGTGCCAGCAGGTTCGCGGGAGAGCGGTACGAGCAGTACTTC. This codes for CASRFAGERYEQYF.

The table lists this clonotype with a count of one. The chain links TRBV7-8 to TRBJ2-5; weak D call: TRBD1 (5 bases). V lost 5 bases and J 5 bases, leaving 12 bases between the germline ends. The CDR3 loop spans 13 amino acids. CDR1 and CDR2 (germline): SGHVS, FQNEAQ. CDR3 protein: CASSPGHGETQYF. The CDR3 DNA sequence: TGTGCCAGCAGCCCAGGACACGGGGAGACCCAGTACTTC. Full variable domain (missing parts from reference TRBV7-8 and TRBJ2-5): GAGVSQSPRYKVAKRGQDVALRCDPISGHVSLFWYQQALGQGPEFLTYFQNEAQLDKSGLPSDRFFAERPEGSVSTLKIQRTQQEDSAVYLCASSPGHGETQYFGPGTRLLVL.

This clonotype was counted a single time. This could be a read error, since a much larger clone is one nucleotide away. This chain joins TRBV5-6 and TRBJ1-5; D is ambiguous. This CDR3 is built from 17 residues. In germline, CDR1 is SGHDT, CDR2 YYEEEE. The CDR3 nucleotides read TGTGCCAGCAGCTCGAGACGACTGATATATAGCAATCAGTCCCAGCATTTT. It codes for CASSSRRLIYSNQSQHF.

This clonotype was observed at least ten times. The chain is built from TRBV9 and TRBJ2-1; 9 nucleotides line up with TRBD2. This CDR3 is built from 14 residues. The V segment lost 4 bases and the J segment 7 bases; nucleotides outside the gene matches: 6. Germline V gene data show CDR1 as SGDLS and CDR2 as YYNGEE. CDR3 protein: CASSPSGKGNEQFF. The CDR3 DNA sequence: TGTGCCAGCAGCCCTAGCGGGAAGGGAAATGAGCAGTTCTTC.

The rearrangement uses TRBV10-1 and TRBJ2-4; 9 nucleotides match TRBD2. The J call may not be correct, given that the DNA end is closer to TRBJ2-7. The CDR3 has 18 residues. Germline V CDR1 and CDR2: WNHNN, SYGVQD (reference sequence). The CDR3 DNA follows: TGCGCCAGCAGAGGGGGTAGAGGAGCGGGAGGAGGTCGGTACGAGCAGTACTTC. Its protein product is CASRGGRGAGGGRYEQYF.

Many counts were recorded for this clonotype. This chain joins TRBV6-6 and TRBJ1-1; D is perhaps TRBD1 (5 bases). The germline CDR1 and CDR2 sequences are MNHNY and SVGAGI (reference sequence). This CDR3 has 11 residues. V was clipped by 2 bases and J by 7 bases, with 5 bases between them. The DNA for the CDR3 is TGTGCCAGCAGTTACGGGGGTGAAGCTTTCTTT. Its protein product is CASSYGGEAFF.

The CDR3 is CASSSGLEGGTQYF. The CDR3 nucleotides read TGCGCCAGCAGCTCCGGACTGGAAGGGGGGACCCAGTACTTC. V gene TRBV5-1 combines with J gene TRBJ2-7; possibly TRBD1 for D (6 bases). Judging by the DNA end, TRBJ2-5 fits better; the J call may be wrong. The CDR3 runs to 14 residues. Germline V lookup: CDR1 SGHRS, CDR2 YFSETQ.

This chain uses TRBV7-2 with TRBJ1-2, with 10 bases fitting TRBD1. Germline V gene lookup returns CDR1 SGHTA and CDR2 FQGNSA. The CDR3 loop spans 15 amino acids. J gave up 6 bases and V 1 base, and 5 bases lay outside the gene matches. CDR3 coding DNA: TGTGCCAGCAGCTTAGACGGGACAGGGGTTCATGGCTACACCTTC. Translation gives CASSLDGTGVHGYTF.

Points on this clonotype: One junction end does not reproduce the germline sequence, and a read error may be involved. J is TRBJ1-6 and V is TRBV12-3 or TRBV12-4; perhaps TRBD1 as D (5 bases). The CDR3 spans 16 residues. CDR3 DNA sequence: TGTGCCAGCAGCCGAGTGGGGGGAAGCAATAATTCACCCCTCCACTTC. Translated, it gives CASSRVGGSNNSPLHF.

Note on this clonotype: This likely comes from a read error, as the CDR3 has no conserved phenylalanine or tryptophan at its end. Because the CDR3's place on the DNA is in doubt, the DNA is left out and the CDR3 is given as listed by TCRdb. The rearrangement joins TRBV7-8 to TRBJ2-1; the table assigns TRBD1, which was not confirmed against the DNA. From its first to its last residue, the CDR3 has 16 amino acids. CDR1 and CDR2 from the germline V gene are SGHVS and FQNEAQ. The CDR3 here is CASSLGWVRETQYFGN.

For the CDR3, the DNA is TGTGCCAGCAGTGACCCAAAAGGGAAGAGCTCTGGAAACACCATATATTTT. The encoded protein is CASSDPKGKSSGNTIYF. The genes are TRBV6-4 and TRBJ1-3; no definite D call. V shed 2 bases and J shed 0 bases, with 14 bases lying between them. The CDR3 loop spans 17 amino acids. The germline V gene encodes CDR1 MRHNA and CDR2 SNTAGT.

Note on this clonotype: Likely a read error: the CDR3 ends without its conserved phenylalanine or tryptophan. No DNA is shown, since the ends of the CDR3 on it are uncertain; the CDR3 is the one TCRdb lists. The chain carries TRBV7-2 and TRBJ2-7; TRBD1, the table's D call, lacks a check against the DNA. The CDR3 contains 17 residues when both ends are counted. The germline gives CDR1 SGHTA, CDR2 FQGNSA. CDR3: CASSLGQGSYNEQFFGA.

In this sample, this clonotype is large. The CDR3 protein is CASSPPRSDLAKNIQYF. The CDR3 DNA reads TGTGCCAGCAGCCCCCCAAGGAGTGATCTAGCCAAAAACATTCAGTACTTC. This chain joins TRBV7-9 and TRBJ2-4; D gene uncertain. The germline CDR1 and CDR2 sequences are SEHNR and FQNEAQ (reference sequence). The CDR3 extends over 17 amino acids. Trimming removed 5 bases at V and 0 bases at J, with 17 bases between.

This sequence joins TRBV28 and TRBJ2-7; tentatively, D is TRBD1 or TRBD2 (5 bases each). Germline CDR1 reads MDHEN; CDR2 reads SYDVKM. CDR3 length: 13 amino acids. Trimming pared 6 bases from V and 2 bases from J, leaving 11 bases between. The CDR3: CASSTGTPYEQYF. CDR3 DNA sequence: TGTGCCAGCAGCACCGGGACCCCCTACGAGCAGTACTTC.

This clonotype was picked up many times. The chain employs TRBV6-1 and TRBJ2-1, with TRBD2 matching 8 bases. The J call is in doubt because the DNA end fits TRBJ2-7 better. This CDR3 is built from 16 residues. Germline loops: CDR1 MNHNS, CDR2 SASEGT. CDR3 in amino acids: CASSGPGLAAYNEQYF. In nucleotides, the CDR3 is TGTGCCAGCAGTGGTCCCGGACTAGCAGCCTACAATGAGCAGTACTTC.

The chain has TRBV7-3 and TRBJ2-3; D not certain. This CDR3 spans 15 amino acids. The V end lost 0 bases, the J end lost 6 bases, and 13 bases lay between the germline ends. Germline CDR1 SGHTA, CDR2 FQGTGA. CDR3 in amino acids: CASSLTGASVDTQYF. The CDR3 bases are TGTGCCAGCAGCTTAACTGGAGCCAGTGTGGATACGCAGTATTTT.

The sample holds a few counts of this clonotype. This rearrangement joins TRBV27 to TRBJ1-5; 7 positions match TRBD1. This CDR3 has 14 residues. Germline loops: CDR1 MNHEY, CDR2 SMNVEV (reference sequence). J gave up 9 bases and V 6 bases, and 11 bases lay outside the gene matches. The CDR3 sequence: CASSSGTDIRPQHF. The DNA of the CDR3 is TGTGCCAGCAGCTCCGGGACAGACATCAGGCCCCAGCATTTT.

This clonotype came up many times. The conserved final phenylalanine or tryptophan is absent from the CDR3, which likely points to a read error. No DNA is shown, since the ends of the CDR3 on it are uncertain; the CDR3 is the one TCRdb lists. V and J are TRBV7-6 and TRBJ2-5; TRBD1, the D gene given by the table, was not confirmed from the DNA. From germline, CDR1 is SGHVS and CDR2 FNYEAQ. The CDR3 spans 15 residues, counting both ends. The CDR3 loop is CASSHGTVSPLHFGN.

This rearrangement joins TRBV28 to TRBJ2-1; D ambiguous. The tail of the sequence fits TRBJ2-7 better, so the J call may be wrong. Germline CDR1 MDHEN, CDR2 SYDVKM. The CDR3 has 12 amino acids. The CDR3 reads CASSPSWYEQYF. For the CDR3, the DNA is TGTGCCAGCAGCCCCTCTTGGTACGAGCAGTACTTC.

This clonotype was seen ten or more times. A much larger clone lies one base from this, so it may be a read error. The V gene is TRBV6-1, the J gene TRBJ2-7, with TRBD2 matching 9 bases. CDR1 is MNHNS, CDR2 SASEGT, per germline. V lost 7 bases to trimming and J lost 7 bases; unmatched junction nucleotides: 17. The CDR3 is 16 amino acids. CDR3: CASNLSGSRSYNEQYF. The CDR3 nucleotides read TGTGCCAGCAACCTTAGCGGGAGCAGGTCCTACAATGAGCAGTACTTC.

This chain connects TRBV28 to TRBJ1-2; D might be TRBD1 (5 bases). The length of the CDR3 is 14 residues. Germline lookup yields CDR1 MDHEN and CDR2 SYDVKM. V was shortened by 5 bases and J by 4 bases, with 14 bases between the two germline ends. The DNA of the CDR3 is TGTGCCAGCAGTCTATTACAGGCGTTCTATGGCTACACCTTC. It is translated as CASSLLQAFYGYTF.

This clonotype has a handful of counts. This chain uses TRBV5-1 with TRBJ2-2, with 9 positions matching TRBD1. Germline trimming cut 4 bases from V and 5 bases from J; bases unmatched to any gene: 6. The CDR3 is 15 amino acids. Germline CDR1 SGHRS, CDR2 YFSETQ. The CDR3 is CASSTRDRATGELFF. As DNA, the CDR3 is TGCGCCAGCAGCACCCGGGACAGGGCAACCGGGGAGCTGTTTTTT. The variable domain in full, with the rest retrieved from reference TRBV5-1 and TRBJ2-2, is KAGVTQTPRYLIKTRGQQVTLSCSPISGHRSVSWYQQTPGQGLQFLFEYFSETQRNKGNFPGRFSGRQFSNSRSEMNVSTLELGDSALYLCASSTRDRATGELFFGEGSRLTVL.

This clonotype was detected many times. CDR3 loop: CASSITGTANIQYF. CDR3 coding DNA: TGTGCCAGTAGTATAACCGGGACAGCAAACATTCAGTACTTC. This chain connects TRBV19 to TRBJ2-4; 7 bases fit TRBD1. The CDR3 covers 14 residues. After removal of 2 bases from V and 6 bases from J, the junction contained 4 bases not matched to a gene. CDR1 is LNHDA, CDR2 SQIVND, per germline (reference sequence).

This clonotype was counted only a few times. This chain connects TRBV10-2 to TRBJ2-5; D remains ambiguous. Between the trimmed V and J ends, which lost 3 bases and 5 bases, there was a span of 7 bases. This CDR3 is 12 amino acids long. Germline CDR1 reads WSHSY; CDR2 reads SAAADI. CDR3 sequence (DNA): TGCGCCAGCAGTGAAGCTTTCGAGACCCAGTACTTC. Amino acid sequence: CASSEAFETQYF.